Listed below are T cell receptor beta chains from one sample, sequenced in a study of blood T cell repertoires in COVID-19. Clones were read by immunoSEQ multiplex PCR, and TCRdb kept only the in-frame ones, dropping some. The sample gives roughly 250,000 clones, 70% to 85% of which show up once; 4.5% to 6% is in the top ten. Sequenced material: peripheral blood. The receptors were gathered from a woman of 80 years or more with active or convalescent COVID-19. The conserved cysteine and the conserved F or W are not part of the CDR3 here. Each record gives: V gene, J gene, D gene, clone size, CDR3 protein. A D gene is named only where the DNA matches it firmly. Size is stated for part of the rows, as once, few or many counts, or as a class when the clone is expanded.

TRBV5-4	TRBJ1-2	.	.	ASSLGGGIDYGYT
TRBV6-6	TRBJ1-2	TRBD1	.	ASSSERGRGYGYT
TRBV5-1	TRBJ2-7	.	.	ASSLRAELYEQY
TRBV30	TRBJ2-5	TRBD2	.	AWSVGAGVGETQY
TRBV10-3	TRBJ2-3	TRBD2	few	AITSGRDTDTQY
TRBV4-1	TRBJ1-1	.	.	ASSHSGGENKYTEAF
TRBV28	TRBJ2-2	.	.	ASSSQGRELF
TRBV5-1	TRBJ2-3	TRBD2	.	ASSTGTSARTDTQY
TRBV2	TRBJ1-1	.	once	ASSVRGANTEAF
TRBV5-1	TRBJ1-6	.	few	ASSLTGDNSPLH
TRBV3-1/TRBV3-2	TRBJ2-1	TRBD2	.	ASRYSSGGANEQF
TRBV7-9	TRBJ1-1	.	.	ASSRMSGGDTEAF
TRBV6-6	TRBJ2-3	TRBD2	.	ASSQYSWGEGGTDTQY
TRBV4-2	TRBJ2-7	.	.	ATAGSLTYEQY
TRBV28	TRBJ2-7	TRBD1	medium-sized	ASSPPRTGLVYEQY
TRBV2	TRBJ2-7	.	.	ASRGLGLYEQY
TRBV5-1	TRBJ1-1	TRBD1	once	ASSPGQGLVAF
TRBV19	TRBJ2-3	TRBD1	.	ASSMEQGVVNTQY
TRBV6-1	TRBJ1-1	.	.	ASSEAMGLNTEAF
TRBV19	TRBJ2-2	.	once	ASSIRQAGTGELF
TRBV4-1	TRBJ2-7	TRBD2	.	ASSHGGLATSYEQY
TRBV7-8	TRBJ1-6	.	.	ASSLAAGNSPLH
TRBV6-5	TRBJ1-6	TRBD1	.	ASMTGHTYNSPLH
TRBV25-1	TRBJ1-4	TRBD1	.	ASSRRGHTNEKLF
TRBV7-9	TRBJ2-3	TRBD1	once	ASSYGQGAADTQY
TRBV21-1	TRBJ2-3	.	.	ASSKASGDTDTQY
TRBV5-1	TRBJ1-4	TRBD1	.	ASSPTTGKDEKLF
TRBV5-1	TRBJ2-1	.	.	ASKRLGPSNEQF
TRBV21-1	TRBJ2-7	.	.	ASSSVNRGQGLEEQY
TRBV21-1	TRBJ1-3	.	.	ASSKIGERGSGNTIY
TRBV30	TRBJ2-7	TRBD2	.	AWGERGTYEQY
TRBV19	TRBJ1-2	.	few	ASRDGLYYGYT
TRBV7-9	TRBJ2-3	.	.	ASQLEPWGGRDTQY
TRBV15	TRBJ2-5	TRBD2	once	ATSRDLAGGPEQETQY
TRBV7-4	TRBJ1-5	.	.	ASSLAQKGDSNQPQH
TRBV28	TRBJ2-7	.	.	ASSLVASYEQY
TRBV3-1/TRBV3-2	TRBJ2-7	.	.	ASSHQGNTYEQY
TRBV11-2	TRBJ2-3	.	few	ASSLGGRDTQY
TRBV7-2	TRBJ1-2	TRBD1	.	ASSSDRYHGYT